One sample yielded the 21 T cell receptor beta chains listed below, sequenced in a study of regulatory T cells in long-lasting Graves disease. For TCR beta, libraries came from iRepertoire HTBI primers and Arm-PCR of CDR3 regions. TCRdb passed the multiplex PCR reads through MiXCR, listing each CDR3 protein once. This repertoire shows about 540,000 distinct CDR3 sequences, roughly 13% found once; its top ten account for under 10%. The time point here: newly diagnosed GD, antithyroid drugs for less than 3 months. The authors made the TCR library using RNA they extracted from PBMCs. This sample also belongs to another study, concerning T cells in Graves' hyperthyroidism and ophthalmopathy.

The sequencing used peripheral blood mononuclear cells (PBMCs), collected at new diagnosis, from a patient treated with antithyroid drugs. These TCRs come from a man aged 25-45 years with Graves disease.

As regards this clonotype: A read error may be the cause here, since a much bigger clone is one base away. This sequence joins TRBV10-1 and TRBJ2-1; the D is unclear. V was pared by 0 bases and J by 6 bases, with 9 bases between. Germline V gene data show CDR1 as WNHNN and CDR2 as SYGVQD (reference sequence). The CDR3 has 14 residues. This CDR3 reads CASSESRMGNEQFF. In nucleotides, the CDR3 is TGCGCCAGCAGTGAGTCGAGGATGGGCAATGAGCAGTTCTTC.

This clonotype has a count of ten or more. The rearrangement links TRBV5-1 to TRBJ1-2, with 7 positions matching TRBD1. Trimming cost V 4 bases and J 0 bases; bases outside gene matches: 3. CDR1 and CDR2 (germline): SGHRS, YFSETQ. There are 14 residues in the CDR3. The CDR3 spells CASSGTVPNYGYTF. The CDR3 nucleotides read TGCGCCAGCAGCGGGACAGTGCCTAACTATGGCTACACCTTC.

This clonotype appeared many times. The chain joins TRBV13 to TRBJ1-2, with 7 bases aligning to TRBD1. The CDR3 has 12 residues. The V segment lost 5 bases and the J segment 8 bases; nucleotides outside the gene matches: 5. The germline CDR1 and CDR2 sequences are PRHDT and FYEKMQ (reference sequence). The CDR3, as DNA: TGTGCCAGCAGCAGGGGGCGTGGGGGCTACACCTTC. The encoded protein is CASSRGRGGYTF.

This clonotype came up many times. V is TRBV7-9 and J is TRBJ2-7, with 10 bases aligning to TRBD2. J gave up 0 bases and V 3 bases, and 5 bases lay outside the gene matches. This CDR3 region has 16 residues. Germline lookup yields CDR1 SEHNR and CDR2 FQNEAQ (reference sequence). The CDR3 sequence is CASSFGTSATSYEQYF. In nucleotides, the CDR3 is TGTGCCAGCAGCTTCGGGACTAGCGCTACCTCCTACGAGCAGTACTTC. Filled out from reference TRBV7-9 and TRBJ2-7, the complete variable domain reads DTGVSQNPRHKITKRGQNVTFRCDPISEHNRLYWYRQTLGQGPEFLTYFQNEAQLEKSRLLSDRFSAERPKGSFSTLEIQRTEQGDSAMYLCASSFGTSATSYEQYFGPGTRLTVT.

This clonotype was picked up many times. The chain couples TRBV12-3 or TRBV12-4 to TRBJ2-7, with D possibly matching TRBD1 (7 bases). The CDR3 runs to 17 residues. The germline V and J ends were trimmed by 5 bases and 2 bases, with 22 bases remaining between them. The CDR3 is CASSPTRGAGSTYEQYF. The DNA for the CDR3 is TGTGCCAGCAGTCCAACCAGGGGGGCGGGCAGTACCTACGAGCAGTACTTC.

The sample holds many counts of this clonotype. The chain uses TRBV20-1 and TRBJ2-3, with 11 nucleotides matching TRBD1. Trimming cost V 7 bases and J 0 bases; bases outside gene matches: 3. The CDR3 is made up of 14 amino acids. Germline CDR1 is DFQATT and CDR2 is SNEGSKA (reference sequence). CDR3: CSGDRGGSTDTQYF. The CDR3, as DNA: TGCAGTGGGGACAGGGGGGGGAGCACAGATACGCAGTATTTT.

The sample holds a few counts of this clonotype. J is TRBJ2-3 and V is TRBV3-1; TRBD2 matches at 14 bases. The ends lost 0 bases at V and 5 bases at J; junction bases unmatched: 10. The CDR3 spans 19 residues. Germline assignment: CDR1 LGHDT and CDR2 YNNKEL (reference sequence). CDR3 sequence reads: CASSQDLPGLAGAEDTQYF. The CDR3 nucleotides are TGTGCCAGCAGCCAAGACCTCCCGGGACTAGCGGGAGCGGAAGATACGCAGTATTTT.

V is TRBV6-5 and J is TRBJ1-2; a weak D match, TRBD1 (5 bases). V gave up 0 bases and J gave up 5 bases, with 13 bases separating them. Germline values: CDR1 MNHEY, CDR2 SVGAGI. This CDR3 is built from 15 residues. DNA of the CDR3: TGTGCCAGCAGTTACTCAGGCGACAGCGGGTATGGCTACACCTTC. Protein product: CASSYSGDSGYGYTF.

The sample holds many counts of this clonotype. The CDR3: CASSLEEGGELFF. The CDR3 bases are TGCGCCAGCAGCTTGGAGGAGGGCGGGGAGCTGTTTTTT. The genes are TRBV5-1 and TRBJ2-2, with D maybe TRBD2 (6 bases). Looked up from germline, CDR1 is SGHRS and CDR2 is YFSETQ. There are 13 residues in the CDR3. Trimming removed 0 bases at V and 7 bases at J, with 7 bases between.

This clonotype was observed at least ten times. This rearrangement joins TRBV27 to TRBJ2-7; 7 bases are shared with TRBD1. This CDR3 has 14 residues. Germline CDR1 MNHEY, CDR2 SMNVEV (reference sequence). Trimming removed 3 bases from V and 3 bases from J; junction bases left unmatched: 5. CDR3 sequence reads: CASSFLGQLYEQYF. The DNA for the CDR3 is TGTGCCAGCAGTTTCCTGGGACAGCTCTACGAGCAGTACTTC.

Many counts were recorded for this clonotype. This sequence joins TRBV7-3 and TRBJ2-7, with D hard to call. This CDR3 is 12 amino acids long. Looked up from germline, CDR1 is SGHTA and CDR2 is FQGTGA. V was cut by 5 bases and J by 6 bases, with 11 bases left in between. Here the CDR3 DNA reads TGTGCCAGCAGCCCCGTAGTCGGCGAGCAGTACTTC. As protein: CASSPVVGEQYF.

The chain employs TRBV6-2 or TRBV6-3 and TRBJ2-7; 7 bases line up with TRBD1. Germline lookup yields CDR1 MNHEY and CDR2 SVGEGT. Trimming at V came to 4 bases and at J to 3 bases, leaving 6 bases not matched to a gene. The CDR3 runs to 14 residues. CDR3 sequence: CASSWGNRGYEQYF. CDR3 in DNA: TGTGCCAGCAGTTGGGGAAACAGGGGCTACGAGCAGTACTTC.

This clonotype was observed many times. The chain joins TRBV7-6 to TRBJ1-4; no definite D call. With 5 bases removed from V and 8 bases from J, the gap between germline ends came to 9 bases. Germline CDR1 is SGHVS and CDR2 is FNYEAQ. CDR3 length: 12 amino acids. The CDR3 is CASSLKGEKLFF. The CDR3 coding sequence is TGTGCCAGCAGCCTCAAAGGGGAAAAACTGTTTTTT. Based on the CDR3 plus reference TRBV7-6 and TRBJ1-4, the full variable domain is GAGVSQSPRYKVTKRGQDVALRCDPISGHVSLYWYRQALGQGPEFLTYFNYEAQQDKSGLPNDRFSAERPEGSISTLTIQRTEQRDSAMYRCASSLKGEKLFFGSGTQLSVL.

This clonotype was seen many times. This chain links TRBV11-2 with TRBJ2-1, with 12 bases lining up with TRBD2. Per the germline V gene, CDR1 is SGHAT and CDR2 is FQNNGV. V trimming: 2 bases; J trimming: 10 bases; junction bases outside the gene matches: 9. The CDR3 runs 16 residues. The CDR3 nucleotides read TGTGCCAGCAGCTTACTGTCTAGCGGGAGGGCCGGGGAGCAGTTCTTC. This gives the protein CASSLLSSGRAGEQFF.

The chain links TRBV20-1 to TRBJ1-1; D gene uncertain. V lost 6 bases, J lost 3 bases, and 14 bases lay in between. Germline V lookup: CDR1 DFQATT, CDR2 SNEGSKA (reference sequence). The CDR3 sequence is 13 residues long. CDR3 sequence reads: CSAPWPRDTEAFF. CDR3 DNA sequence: TGCAGTGCCCCTTGGCCCCGGGACACTGAAGCTTTCTTT.

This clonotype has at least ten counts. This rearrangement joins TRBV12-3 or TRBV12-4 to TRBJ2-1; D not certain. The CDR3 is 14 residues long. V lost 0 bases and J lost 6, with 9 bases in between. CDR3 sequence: CASSLAPRPNEQFF. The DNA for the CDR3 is TGTGCCAGCAGTTTAGCTCCTAGACCCAATGAGCAGTTCTTC.

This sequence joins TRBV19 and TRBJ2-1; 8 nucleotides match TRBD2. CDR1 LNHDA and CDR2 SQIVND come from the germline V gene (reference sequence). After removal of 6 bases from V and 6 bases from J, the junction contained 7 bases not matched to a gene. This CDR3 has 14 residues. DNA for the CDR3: TGTGCCAGTAGCACTTCGCGGGAGGTCAATGAGCAGTTCTTC. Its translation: CASSTSREVNEQFF.

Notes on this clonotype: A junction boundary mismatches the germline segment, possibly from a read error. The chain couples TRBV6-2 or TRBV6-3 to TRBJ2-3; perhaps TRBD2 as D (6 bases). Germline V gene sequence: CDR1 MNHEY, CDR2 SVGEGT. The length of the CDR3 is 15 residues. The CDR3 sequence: CGSSGGTYARDTQYF. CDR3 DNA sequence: TGTGGCAGCAGTGGAGGGACCTATGCCCGGGATACGCAGTATTTT.

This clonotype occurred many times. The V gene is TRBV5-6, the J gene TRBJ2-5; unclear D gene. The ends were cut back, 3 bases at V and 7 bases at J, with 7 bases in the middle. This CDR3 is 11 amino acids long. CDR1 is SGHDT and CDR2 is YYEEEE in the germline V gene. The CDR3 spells CASSYHGTQYF. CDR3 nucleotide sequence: TGTGCCAGCAGCTACCACGGGACCCAGTACTTC.

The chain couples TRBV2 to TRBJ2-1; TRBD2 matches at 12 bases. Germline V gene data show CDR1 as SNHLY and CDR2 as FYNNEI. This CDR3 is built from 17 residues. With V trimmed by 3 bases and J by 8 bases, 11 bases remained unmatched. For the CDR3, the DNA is TGTGCCAGCAGTGACTTGGGGCTAGCGGGAGGGCCAGATGAGCAGTTCTTC. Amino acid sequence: CASSDLGLAGGPDEQFF.

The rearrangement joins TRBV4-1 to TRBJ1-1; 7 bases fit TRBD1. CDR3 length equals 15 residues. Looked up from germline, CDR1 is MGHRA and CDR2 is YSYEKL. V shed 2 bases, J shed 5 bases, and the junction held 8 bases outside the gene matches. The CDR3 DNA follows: TGCGCCAGCAGCCAATCACCTCAGGGGGTGACTGAAGCTTTCTTT. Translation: CASSQSPQGVTEAFF.